This T cell receptor (beta chain) is drawn from a study of blood T cells in healthy people across ages. Germline V lookup: CDR1 SGHTA, CDR2 FQGNSA. CDR3 length equals 16 residues. V lost 1 base and J 1 base, leaving 8 bases between the germline ends. A J-beta primer mix and a sample-barcoded 5' primer were used in a second PCR of roughly 6 to 12 cycles. TCRdb independently ran MiXCR on the 5' RACE reads; one entry per CDR3 protein. Here the sample spans around 940,000 distinct CDR3 sequences, roughly 47% being singletons. Donors were systemically healthy Caucasian individuals from Russia aged roughly 6 to 100 years.

The sequencing sample was made of blood. The receptor's source is a woman in her sixties or seventies in good health. This rearrangement joins TRBV7-2 to TRBJ2-6, with unresolved D. CDR3 nucleotides: TGTGCCAGCAGCTTAGACTCGGCTTCTGGGGCCAACGTCCTGACTTTC. Translation gives CASSLDSASGANVLTF. Supplemented by reference TRBV7-2 and TRBJ2-6, the full variable domain reads GAGVSQSPSNKVTEKGKDVELRCDPISGHTALYWYRQSLGQGLEFLIYFQGNSAPDKSGLPSDRFSAERTGGSVSTLTIQRTQQEDSAVYLCASSLDSASGANVLTFGAGSRLTVL.